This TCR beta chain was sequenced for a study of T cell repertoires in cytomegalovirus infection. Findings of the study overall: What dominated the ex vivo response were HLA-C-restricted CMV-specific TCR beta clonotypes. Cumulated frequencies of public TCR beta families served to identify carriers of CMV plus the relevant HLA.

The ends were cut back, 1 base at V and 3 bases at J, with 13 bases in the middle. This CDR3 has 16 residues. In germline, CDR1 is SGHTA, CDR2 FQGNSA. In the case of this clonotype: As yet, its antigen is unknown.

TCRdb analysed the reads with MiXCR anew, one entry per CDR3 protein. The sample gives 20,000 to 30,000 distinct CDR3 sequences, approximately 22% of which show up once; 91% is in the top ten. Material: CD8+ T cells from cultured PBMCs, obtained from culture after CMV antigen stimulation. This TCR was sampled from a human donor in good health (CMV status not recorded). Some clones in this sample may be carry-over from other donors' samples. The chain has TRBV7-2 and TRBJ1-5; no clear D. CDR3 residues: CASSLVVGDNNQPQHF. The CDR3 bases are TGTGCCAGCAGCTTAGTCGTTGGCGATAACAATCAGCCCCAGCATTTT.